Reported below is one T cell receptor beta chain. Its antigen is not identified. Germline V lookup: CDR1 LNHDA, CDR2 SQIVND (reference sequence). V shed 11 bases, J shed 3 bases, and the junction held 7 bases outside the gene matches. The CDR3 is 13 amino acids. The sample belongs to a study of T cells after posttransplantation cyclophosphamide. TCRdb's copy holds only in-frame clones and misses some; the assay was immunoSEQ multiplex PCR. The sample comprises 18,000 or so clones, 83% of which are singletons, and roughly 9% rests with the top ten. The study's findings and limits: TRB overlap between skin or GI tissue T cells and blood was limited. Recipient CMV seropositivity and CMV reactivation strongly tracked TRB clonality. Later blood repertoires were often dominated by clones from the donor CD8+ memory compartment.

The J gene is TRBJ1-5, the V gene TRBV19; 7 bases agree with TRBD1. Source material: memory CD4+ T cells sorted from blood. The sequence derives from a man under 40 in good health and a related stem cell transplant donor. CDR3 sequence (DNA): TGTGCCGTGGGACAGAGAGACAATCAGCCCCAGCATTTT. Residues: CAVGQRDNQPQHF.